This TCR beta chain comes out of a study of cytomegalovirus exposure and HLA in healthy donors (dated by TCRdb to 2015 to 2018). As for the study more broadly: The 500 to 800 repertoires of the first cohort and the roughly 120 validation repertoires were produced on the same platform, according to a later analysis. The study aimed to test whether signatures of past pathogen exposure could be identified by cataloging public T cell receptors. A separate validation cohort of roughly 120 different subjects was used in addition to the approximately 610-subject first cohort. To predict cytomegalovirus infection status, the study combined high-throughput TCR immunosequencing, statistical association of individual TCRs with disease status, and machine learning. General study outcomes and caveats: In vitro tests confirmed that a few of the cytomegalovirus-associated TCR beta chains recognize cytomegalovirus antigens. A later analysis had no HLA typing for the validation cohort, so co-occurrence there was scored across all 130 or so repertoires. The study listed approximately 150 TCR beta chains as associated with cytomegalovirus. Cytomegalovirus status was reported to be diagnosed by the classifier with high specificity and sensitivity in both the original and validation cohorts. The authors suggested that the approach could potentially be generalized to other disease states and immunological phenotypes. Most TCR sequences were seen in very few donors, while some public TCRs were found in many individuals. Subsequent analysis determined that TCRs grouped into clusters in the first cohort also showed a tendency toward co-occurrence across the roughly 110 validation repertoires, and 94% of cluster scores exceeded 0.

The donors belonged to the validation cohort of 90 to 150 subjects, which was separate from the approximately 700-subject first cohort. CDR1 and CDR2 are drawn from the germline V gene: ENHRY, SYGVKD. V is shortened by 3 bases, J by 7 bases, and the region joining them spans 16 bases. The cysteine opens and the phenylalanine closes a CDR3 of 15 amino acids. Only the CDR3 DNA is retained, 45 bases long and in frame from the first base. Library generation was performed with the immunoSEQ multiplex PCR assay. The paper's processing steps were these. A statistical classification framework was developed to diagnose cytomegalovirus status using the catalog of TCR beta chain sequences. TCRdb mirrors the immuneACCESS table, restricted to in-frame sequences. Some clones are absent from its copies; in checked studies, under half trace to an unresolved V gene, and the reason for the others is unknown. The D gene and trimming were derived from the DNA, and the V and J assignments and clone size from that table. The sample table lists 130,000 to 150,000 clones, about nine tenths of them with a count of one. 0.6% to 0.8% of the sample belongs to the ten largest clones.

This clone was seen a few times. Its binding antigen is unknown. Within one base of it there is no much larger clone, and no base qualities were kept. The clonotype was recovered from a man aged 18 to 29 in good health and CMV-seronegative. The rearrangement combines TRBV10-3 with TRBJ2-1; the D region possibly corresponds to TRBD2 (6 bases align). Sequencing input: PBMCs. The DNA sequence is TGTGCCATCAGTGATCCCCGCGGGCGGGGAAATGAGCAGTTCTTC. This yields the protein CAISDPRGRGNEQFF.